The 20 T cell receptor beta chains listed next were all sequenced from one sample in a study of blood T cell repertoires in COVID-19. The protocol was immunoSEQ multiplex PCR, while the TCRdb copy is restricted to in-frame clones and leaves out a portion. The table lists 350,000 to 400,000 clones, approximately 87% of them singletons. Sample: PBMCs or T cells enriched from blood (not recorded which). The receptor set was obtained from a man aged 35-49 years in a cohort exposed to, infected with or recovered from COVID-19 (not recorded which).

The rearrangement links TRBV10-3 to TRBJ2-3; 11 bases map to TRBD2. The CDR3 is made up of 16 amino acids. V lost 2 bases and J lost 5; bases outside the gene matches: 6. Germline V gene data show CDR1 as ENHRY and CDR2 as SYGVKD. The CDR3 reads CAISEPLAGGVDTQYF. CDR3 sequence (DNA): TGTGCCATCAGTGAGCCCCTAGCGGGAGGTGTAGATACGCAGTATTTT.

This clone was observed a few times. V and J are TRBV30 and TRBJ2-2; 9 bases fit TRBD2. V lost 2 bases, J lost 0 bases, and 13 bases stayed unmatched. This CDR3 has 19 amino acids. The germline V gene has CDR1 GTSNPN and CDR2 SVGIG (reference sequence). The CDR3 spells CAWSPVGLALPTNTGELFF. The CDR3 DNA follows: TGTGCCTGGAGTCCCGTCGGACTAGCGCTCCCCACGAACACCGGGGAGCTGTTTTTT.

This clone was counted a few times. The rearrangement uses TRBV18 and TRBJ2-7; 9 nucleotides line up with TRBD1. V lost 5 bases to trimming and J lost 7 bases; unmatched junction nucleotides: 9. Germline-derived CDR1 and CDR2 are KGHSH and LQKENI. This CDR3 comprises 14 residues. The CDR3 is CASSGSTGGLEQYF. Here the CDR3 DNA reads TGTGCCAGCTCAGGCTCTACAGGGGGCTTGGAGCAGTACTTC.

J is TRBJ1-6 and V is TRBV2; tentatively, D is TRBD1 (6 bases). This CDR3 contains 15 residues. The germline gives CDR1 SNHLY, CDR2 FYNNEI. V lost 9 bases, J lost 2 bases, and 14 bases lay in between. CDR3 bases: TGTGCCAGTGAGGTCAGGGGCGCCTATAATTCACCCCTCCACTTT. Translation gives CASEVRGAYNSPLHF. The complete variable domain, with remaining parts taken from reference TRBV2 and TRBJ1-6, reads EPEVTQTPSHQVTQMGQEVILRCVPISNHLYFYWYRQILGQKVEFLVSFYNNEISEKSEIFDDQFSVERPDGSNFTLKIRSTKLEDSAMYFCASEVRGAYNSPLHFGNGTRLTVT.

This sequence joins TRBV2 and TRBJ2-6; weak D call: TRBD2 (6 bases). The germline CDR1 and CDR2 sequences are SNHLY and FYNNEI. CDR3 length: 15 residues. The V end lost 4 bases, the J end lost 0 bases, and 7 bases lay between the germline ends. The CDR3 spells CASSGRVSGANVLTF. CDR3 DNA sequence: TGTGCCAGCAGTGGGAGGGTCTCTGGGGCCAACGTCCTGACTTTC.

J is TRBJ2-7 and V is TRBV20-1; 8 bases line up with TRBD2. Germline assignment: CDR1 DFQATT and CDR2 SNEGSKA (reference sequence). The ends lost 7 bases at V and 4 bases at J; junction bases unmatched: 3. This CDR3 is built from 11 residues. In nucleotides, the CDR3 is TGCAGTGGCCGGGGGGGATACGAGCAGTACTTC. Translating it yields CSGRGGYEQYF.

DNA for the CDR3: TGTGCCAGCAGATCGGACGGACTCCGCTTAGAGCAGTTCTTC. It codes for CASRSDGLRLEQFF. The chain is built from TRBV28 and TRBJ2-1; D possibly corresponds to TRBD2 (5 bases). The V gene's germline CDR1 is MDHEN and CDR2 SYDVKM. The V end lost 6 bases, the J end lost 10 bases, and 19 bases lay between the germline ends. This CDR3 has 14 residues.

A single count supports this clone. The rearrangement links TRBV29-1 to TRBJ1-3, with a possible D match to TRBD1 (5 bases). Between the trimmed V and J ends, which lost 4 bases and 7 bases, there was a span of 17 bases. This CDR3 comprises 14 residues. Germline-derived CDR1 and CDR2 are SQVTM and ANQGSEA. CDR3 DNA: TGCAGCGTTGTGGATGGGGCCGGAATGAACACCATATATTTT. Its translation: CSVVDGAGMNTIYF.

The chain links TRBV12-3 or TRBV12-4 to TRBJ2-1; D unresolved. The CDR3 has 11 residues. Trimming left V 6 bases short and J 9 bases short, with 9 bases between. For the CDR3, the DNA is TGTGCCAGCAGCCGTAGCATTGAGCAGTTCTTC. It codes for CASSRSIEQFF.

J is TRBJ2-5 and V is TRBV5-4; the match to TRBD2 covers 12 bases. The V segment lost 0 bases and the J segment 1 base; nucleotides outside the gene matches: 7. The V gene's germline CDR1 is SGHNT and CDR2 YYREEE (reference sequence). This CDR3 has 18 amino acids. CDR3 sequence: CASSLATSGSGSQETQYF. The DNA for the CDR3 is TGTGCCAGCAGCTTGGCGACTAGCGGGAGCGGCAGCCAAGAGACCCAGTACTTC. The full variable domain, in which reference TRBV5-4 and TRBJ2-5 provide the parts outside the CDR3, is ETGVTQSPTHLIKTRGQQVTLRCSSQSGHNTVSWYQQALGQGPQFIFQYYREEENGRGNFPPRFSGLQFPNYSSELNVNALELDDSALYLCASSLATSGSGSQETQYFGPGTRLLVL.

The chain has TRBV6-1 and TRBJ1-2; 10 nucleotides align to TRBD1. The CDR3 loop spans 17 amino acids. From germline, CDR1 is MNHNS and CDR2 SASEGT. Trimming removed 3 bases from V and 5 bases from J; junction bases left unmatched: 12. CDR3 coding DNA: TGTGCCAGCAGTGACGACAGGGGGCTATACCCGCTATATGGCTACACCTTC. Its translation: CASSDDRGLYPLYGYTF.

The V gene is TRBV27, the J gene TRBJ1-5; TRBD1 might be the D (5 bases). The CDR3 loop spans 14 amino acids. Deletions cut 6 bases from V and 5 bases from J, with 14 bases between. Germline-derived CDR1 and CDR2 are MNHEY and SMNVEV (reference sequence). The chain's CDR3 is CASRFGGRHQPQHF. DNA for the CDR3: TGTGCCAGCAGGTTCGGGGGAAGGCATCAGCCCCAGCATTTT.

The chain carries TRBV28 and TRBJ1-5; D might be TRBD1 (6 bases). The CDR3 loop spans 15 amino acids. CDR1 MDHEN and CDR2 SYDVKM come from the germline V gene. V lost 7 bases and J lost 2, with 15 bases in between. This chain's CDR3 is CASNLRQVGNQPQHF. The CDR3 nucleotides read TGTGCCAGCAACCTAAGACAGGTGGGCAATCAGCCCCAGCATTTT.

CDR3 sequence (DNA): TGTGCCAGCAGCTCTCGGTTCGAGCAGTACTTC. This gives the protein CASSSRFEQYF. The chain couples TRBV21-1 to TRBJ2-7; the table's D call of TRBD2 was not tested on the DNA. TRBV21-1 is flagged as a pseudogene. The CDR3 extends over 11 amino acids.

This chain connects TRBV7-2 to TRBJ1-1; TRBD1 agrees at 7 bases. The germline gives CDR1 SGHTA, CDR2 FQGNSA. The CDR3 has 15 residues. The V segment lost 6 bases and the J segment 4 bases; nucleotides outside the gene matches: 11. The CDR3 DNA is TGTGCCAGCAGTTGGGATAAGGGGGCGCGCACTGAAGCTTTCTTT. Residues: CASSWDKGARTEAFF.

The chain carries TRBV5-5 and TRBJ2-1, with 7 bases lining up with TRBD2. Germline-derived CDR1 and CDR2 are SGHKS and YYEKEE (reference sequence). This CDR3 spans 17 amino acids. V was pared by 0 bases and J by 8 bases, with 14 bases of the junction left unmatched. The CDR3 here is CASSLGPSGPPRDEQFF. Written as DNA, the CDR3 is TGTGCCAGCAGCTTGGGTCCTAGCGGTCCCCCACGGGATGAGCAGTTCTTC.

CDR3 sequence reads: CASSPRVLGPLHF. The DNA of the CDR3 is TGTGCCAGCAGCCCGCGCGTCCTCGGGCCCCTCCACTTT. The V call is TRBV9, the J call TRBJ1-6; D uncertain. This CDR3 has 13 amino acids. The germline V gene encodes CDR1 SGDLS and CDR2 YYNGEE. V lost 4 bases and J 13 bases, leaving 15 bases between the germline ends.

This clone is a singleton in its sample. V is TRBV27 and J is TRBJ2-1; 16 bases line up with TRBD2. The CDR3 length is 18 residues. The trim removed 3 bases at V and 4 bases at J, leaving 6 bases unmatched. The germline CDR1 and CDR2 sequences are MNHEY and SMNVEV (reference sequence). Here the CDR3 DNA reads TGTGCCAGCAGTTTCAGGGGACTAGCGGGAGGGCCATACAATGAGCAGTTCTTC. It is translated as CASSFRGLAGGPYNEQFF.

This sequence joins TRBV27 and TRBJ2-6; tentatively, D is TRBD1 (5 bases). With 2 bases removed from V and 2 bases from J, the gap between germline ends came to 7 bases. CDR1 MNHEY and CDR2 SMNVEV come from the germline V gene (reference sequence). This CDR3 region has 15 residues. The CDR3 coding sequence is TGTGCCAGCAGTTTAGGGGCAGCTGGGGCCAACGTCCTGACTTTC. It codes for CASSLGAAGANVLTF.

The rearrangement joins TRBV10-1 to TRBJ2-1, with 13 bases matching TRBD2. The CDR3 is 16 amino acids. Germline CDR1 and CDR2: WNHNN and SYGVQD (reference sequence). Trimming removed 2 bases from V and 5 bases from J; junction bases left unmatched: 3. The CDR3 coding sequence is TGCGCCAGCAGTGAGCTTGGACTAGCGGGAGACAATGAGCAGTTCTTC. Its protein product is CASSELGLAGDNEQFF.